A single TCR beta chain is shown here with its context. No cognate antigen has been identified for it. Base-call qualities are not available, and no considerably larger clone is one nucleotide away. The germline V gene yields KGHSH for CDR1 and LQKENI for CDR2. The CDR3 starts with the cysteine, ends with the phenylalanine, and has 15 residues. This entry keeps only the CDR3 DNA: 45 bases, framed from base 1. Ends trimmed: V by 1 base, J by 6 bases; bases unmatched to a gene: 5. This sample was included in a study of shared clonotypes between healthy human individuals (dated by TCRdb to 2019 to 2021). Study-wide context: The cohort included three men and a couple of women between 18 and 49 years of age. For each donor, CD4 naive and CD4 memory were each run on three plates, CD8 naive on two plates, and CD8 memory on one plate. The study deeply sequenced blood TCR repertoires of five healthy adults to estimate repertoire size and the extent of clonotype sharing between individuals. To increase sequencing depth and limit assay-specific biases, different laboratories used diverse techniques to prepare libraries and sequence TCR repertoires. Per donor, leukapheresis produced somewhere between about 0.8 and 9.5 billion PBMCs.

Using the deep immunoSEQ assay, TCR CDR3 regions were amplified from genomic DNA by multiplex PCR. Genomic DNA extracted from each cell subset was distributed evenly over all wells of several immunoSEQ 96-well plates, and each plate served as one replicate. For sorted subsets, about 220 ng of genomic DNA, equivalent to roughly 33,000 T cell genomes, went into each replicate PCR. Purified libraries were measured with a Qubit 3.0 fluorometer, size-checked on a Bioanalyzer 2100, and measured again with the KAPA Library Quantification kit. Every immunoSEQ 96-well plate was sequenced on a dedicated single-read 150-cycle Illumina NextSeq 550 flow cell. The authors processed their data as follows. Because the immunoSEQ output included only junctional sequences and no quality scores, the filtering could not be the same as the filtering used for full-length reads. Sequences were annotated with PyIR, a Python wrapper for IgBLAST v1.9, and V/J genes and CDR3 were assigned using IMGT germline references. Reads with weak V/J assignments (E-value above 1e-6), missing CDR3, stop codons, out-of-frame junctions, or ambiguous translated residues were removed. V3J clonotypes were defined as sequences sharing an identical inferred V gene, J gene, and CDR3 amino acid sequence. The percentage overlap between two repertoires was calculated by dividing the number of shared unique clonotypes by the size of the smaller repertoire. Repertoire richness was assessed with RTK rarefaction, the Chao1 estimator, and Recon v2.1 estimates of unobserved clonotypes. OLGA was used to compute generation probabilities for all TCRbeta clonotypes that the gDNA method yielded from a handful of donors. TCRdb stores this immuneACCESS table with in-frame sequences only. Part of the clones is absent; in the studies checked, under half of the shortfall reflects unresolved V genes, and no reason is known for the rest. That table supplies the V and J calls and clone size; D and trimming were determined from the DNA. Across this sample there are over 950,000 clones, with roughly 77% seen only once. The ten largest clones add up to about 0.94% of the sample.

Study-level results and caveats: The genetic and exposure-history diversity represented was limited by the small number of donors. Sampling was restricted to blood, and TCR repertoires in tissues likely differ from the TCR repertoires found in blood. Pairwise subsampling led to the expectation that sequencing depth would affect the degree of clonotype sharing among donors. Clonotypes shared by all four sorted-subset donors showed higher generation probabilities than non-shared clonotypes. Naive subsets generally had larger estimated clonotype richness than memory subsets. Sharing across a few donors was observed for roughly 5.4% of naive CD4, under 4% of naive CD8, about 2.3% of memory CD4, and roughly 0.4% of memory CD8 clonotypes. Rarefaction of sorted-subset datasets indicated incomplete sequencing despite the large sequencing depth.

The donors were healthy, HIV-negative adults who had no recently reported acute infections or vaccinations. All donors were Caucasian adults living in Nashville, Tennessee, USA. Magnetic negative selection was used to enrich CD4+ T cells, after which naive cells were positively selected on CD45RA and the negative fraction became the memory subset. After blood collection by leukapheresis, PBMCs were isolated using Ficoll-Histopaque density gradient centrifugation and then cryopreserved in the vapor phase of liquid nitrogen. Analytical flow cytometry was used to check the purity and quantity of each magnetically sorted T cell population. Each sorted fraction had its genomic DNA isolated and then quantified by UV absorbance on a Nanodrop 2000c.

The clonotype was recovered from a young man in good health. Some clones in this sample may be carry-over from other donors' samples. Recombination connected TRBV18 to TRBJ1-5; TRBD1 lines up with 8 middle nucleotides. The sequenced sample was memory CD4+ T cells from PBMCs. The sample's cell subset or site label, in plain terms: CD45RA-negative fraction. Read as DNA, the sequence is TGTGCCAGCTCACCACAAGGACAGGGCAGTCAGCCCCAGCATTTT. It specifies CASSPQGQGSQPQHF.